This record looks at one TCR beta chain sequence and its context. This CDR3 comprises 13 residues. Trimming took 7 bases from V and 3 from J, leaving 12 bases between them. Germline V CDR1 and CDR2: SNHLY, FYNNEI. Methods used by the authors: For nucleated cells, counts were estimated from reference gene primer amplification. Clones were read by immunoSEQ multiplex PCR, and TCRdb kept only the in-frame ones, dropping some. The V and J calls and clone size are taken from that table; D and trimming were inferred from the DNA. The profile covers around 200,000 clones, with 84% appearing a single time and about 4.5% taken by the ten largest. The data originate from a study of blood T cell repertoires in COVID-19. Study overall: COVID-19 samples, acute and convalescent, were from the United States, Italy and Spain. In each case, the material was cDNA or gDNA derived from T cells, B-cell-depleted T cells, or PBMCs.

This chain uses TRBV2 with TRBJ1-2; D is perhaps TRBD1 (5 bases). Sequenced input: peripheral blood. This clonotype originated in a man aged 50 to 60 with active or convalescent COVID-19. This CDR3 reads CASNVQGDYGYTF. The CDR3 DNA reads as TGTGCCAGCAACGTTCAGGGTGACTATGGCTACACCTTC.